The 15 T cell receptor beta chains below all came from one sample that was sequenced in a study of blood T cell repertoires in COVID-19. TCRdb's table, derived via immunoSEQ multiplex PCR, lists solely in-frame clones and lacks some. The sample records 300,000 to 400,000 clones, over 85% being singletons. Specimen: PBMCs or T cells enriched from blood (not recorded which). The receptors here all came from a man aged 60 to 69 who had recovered from COVID-19.

This clone was recorded once. The rearrangement links TRBV10-1 to TRBJ1-1; no firm D call. The germline V and J ends were trimmed by 7 bases and 5 bases, with 14 bases remaining between them. This CDR3 has 13 amino acids. CDR1 is WNHNN, CDR2 SYGVQD, per germline (reference sequence). CDR3 nucleotides: TGCGCCAGCAAGCACCCGGGTGGGACTGAAGCTTTCTTT. As protein: CASKHPGGTEAFF.

Concerning this clone: Additional DNA sequences in this sample encode the identical CDR3. The chain has TRBV7-9 and TRBJ2-7, with 9 bases lining up with TRBD1. CDR1 SEHNR and CDR2 FQNEAQ come from the germline V gene (reference sequence). The CDR3 is 15 residues long. V gave up 3 bases and J gave up 0 bases; unmatched junction bases: 3. CDR3 amino acids: CASSLGQGISYEQYF. CDR3 DNA sequence: TGTGCCAGCAGCTTGGGACAGGGTATCTCCTACGAGCAGTACTTC. Drawing the rest from reference TRBV7-9 and TRBJ2-7, the complete variable domain is DTGVSQNPRHKITKRGQNVTFRCDPISEHNRLYWYRQTLGQGPEFLTYFQNEAQLEKSRLLSDRFSAERPKGSFSTLEIQRTEQGDSAMYLCASSLGQGISYEQYFGPGTRLTVT.

This rearrangement joins TRBV7-2 to TRBJ2-1; the D gene is possibly TRBD2 (6 bases). The CDR3 loop spans 13 amino acids. The V end lost 2 bases, the J end lost 10 bases, and 12 bases lay between the germline ends. CDR1 is SGHTA, CDR2 FQGNSA, per germline. CDR3 nucleotide sequence: TGTGCCAGCAGCTTACGCCGGGACTTCGAGCAGTTCTTC. Its translation is CASSLRRDFEQFF.

This chain uses TRBV19 with TRBJ1-5; D might be TRBD1 (6 bases). The CDR3 runs 15 residues. Per germline, CDR1 LNHDA and CDR2 SQIVND (reference sequence). V lost 5 bases and J 4 bases, leaving 15 bases between the germline ends. The CDR3 DNA follows: TGTGCCAGTAGTGAGGGCGACAGGAGAAATCAGCCCCAGCATTTT. This gives the protein CASSEGDRRNQPQHF. The whole variable domain, remainder taken from reference TRBV19 and TRBJ1-5, is DGGITQSPKYLFRKEGQNVTLSCEQNLNHDAMYWYRQDPGQGLRLIYYSQIVNDFQKGDIAEGYSVSREKKESFPLTVTSAQKNPTAFYLCASSEGDRRNQPQHFGDGTRLSIL.

The CDR3 bases are TGCGCCAGCAGCCAAGTTGAGGCATACGGTCGAGCTAACTATGGCTACACCTTC. Protein sequence: CASSQVEAYGRANYGYTF. J is TRBJ1-2 and V is TRBV4-1; D unclear. Trimming shortened V by 1 base and J by 0 bases, and 18 bases separated the two germline ends. Germline lookup yields CDR1 MGHRA and CDR2 YSYEKL. This CDR3 region has 18 residues.

The V gene is TRBV2, the J gene TRBJ2-1, with TRBD2 matching 13 bases. CDR1 is SNHLY and CDR2 is FYNNEI in the germline V gene. V dropped 6 bases and J dropped 6; count of bases not matched to a gene: 5. The CDR3 totals 15 residues. CDR3 loop: CASSALAGGINEQFF. The CDR3 DNA sequence: TGTGCCAGCAGCGCACTAGCGGGAGGGATCAATGAGCAGTTCTTC.

This clone was recorded only once. The CDR3 sequence is CAWSVLRTSGNEQFF. The CDR3 DNA sequence: TGTGCCTGGAGTGTACTTCGGACTAGCGGCAATGAGCAGTTCTTC. This sequence joins TRBV30 and TRBJ2-1; 10 bases are shared with TRBD2. The V and J ends lost 0 bases and 6 bases, in that order; junction bases with no gene match: 5. This CDR3 spans 15 amino acids. CDR1 GTSNPN and CDR2 SVGIG come from the germline V gene (reference sequence).

J is TRBJ2-4 and V is TRBV19; TRBD1 aligns across 12 bases. This CDR3 contains 14 residues. The J segment lost 7 bases and the V segment lost 8 bases, leaving 6 bases of the junction unmatched. CDR1 is LNHDA and CDR2 is SQIVND in the germline V gene (reference sequence). The CDR3 is CASGPGQGANIQYF. For the CDR3, the DNA is TGTGCCAGTGGACCGGGACAGGGGGCCAACATTCAGTACTTC.

The chain has TRBV19 and TRBJ1-1, with a possible D match to TRBD1 (5 bases). V was trimmed by 4 bases and J by 0 bases, leaving 9 bases between them. Germline V gives CDR1 LNHDA, CDR2 SQIVND (reference sequence). The CDR3 runs 14 residues. The CDR3 sequence: CASSNQGLNTEAFF. The CDR3, as DNA: TGTGCCAGTAGTAACCAGGGTCTGAACACTGAAGCTTTCTTT.

The chain combines TRBV6-1 with TRBJ1-5; D gene ambiguous. CDR3 length equals 16 residues. Germline values: CDR1 MNHNS, CDR2 SASEGT. Trimming left V 3 bases short and J 5 bases short, with 17 bases between. The CDR3 DNA sequence: TGTGCCAGCAGTGAGGTTCGCGGACTACGACATCAGCCCCAGCATTTT. Translated, it gives CASSEVRGLRHQPQHF.

The chain is built from TRBV6-2 or TRBV6-3 and TRBJ1-2; 9 bases match TRBD1. The germline V gene encodes CDR1 MNHEY and CDR2 SVGEGT. This CDR3 has 13 amino acids. The V gene end was trimmed by 5 bases and the J gene end by 9 bases; junction bases not matched to a gene: 7. The CDR3 here is CASSRTGARSYTF. Here the CDR3 DNA reads TGTGCCAGCAGTCGGACAGGGGCAAGGAGCTACACCTTC.

V usage is TRBV5-8 and J usage is TRBJ1-1; D unclear. Germline CDR1 and CDR2: SGHTS and YDEGEE. This CDR3 has 14 amino acids. Trimming shortened V by 2 bases and J by 8 bases, and 16 bases separated the two germline ends. Written as DNA, the CDR3 is TGTGCCAGCAGCTTTTCCAGGTTAACCTTCGAAGCTTTCTTT. Translation gives CASSFSRLTFEAFF.

The CDR3 region is CASSLDRGGYNSPLHF. CDR3 nucleotides: TGTGCCAGCAGTTTAGACAGGGGTGGCTATAATTCACCCCTCCACTTT. The chain carries TRBV27 and TRBJ1-6; 8 nucleotides line up with TRBD1. Looked up from germline, CDR1 is MNHEY and CDR2 is SMNVEV (reference sequence). J was trimmed by 3 bases and V by 2 bases; bases with no gene match: 3. CDR3 length: 16 residues.

The genes are TRBV2 and TRBJ2-1; D perhaps matches TRBD2 (6 bases). V lost 6 bases and J 2 bases, leaving 14 bases between the germline ends. This CDR3 is built from 15 residues. The V gene's germline CDR1 is SNHLY and CDR2 FYNNEI. CDR3 coding DNA: TGTGCCAGCAGGCACGGAGGCGGGGCCTACAATGAGCAGTTCTTC. It is translated as CASRHGGGAYNEQFF.

This clone was seen more than once but under ten times. V and J are TRBV5-1 and TRBJ2-1; TRBD1 agrees at 9 bases. The germline V gene has CDR1 SGHRS and CDR2 YFSETQ. The CDR3 has 15 amino acids. The J segment lost 7 bases and the V segment lost 4 bases, leaving 9 bases of the junction unmatched. CDR3 coding DNA: TGCGCCAGCAGCGTTACAGGGGGCTCCGTGAATGAGCAGTTCTTC. It is translated as CASSVTGGSVNEQFF. Combining the CDR3 with reference TRBV5-1 and TRBJ2-1 gives the whole variable domain KAGVTQTPRYLIKTRGQQVTLSCSPISGHRSVSWYQQTPGQGLQFLFEYFSETQRNKGNFPGRFSGRQFSNSRSEMNVSTLELGDSALYLCASSVTGGSVNEQFFGPGTRLTVL.